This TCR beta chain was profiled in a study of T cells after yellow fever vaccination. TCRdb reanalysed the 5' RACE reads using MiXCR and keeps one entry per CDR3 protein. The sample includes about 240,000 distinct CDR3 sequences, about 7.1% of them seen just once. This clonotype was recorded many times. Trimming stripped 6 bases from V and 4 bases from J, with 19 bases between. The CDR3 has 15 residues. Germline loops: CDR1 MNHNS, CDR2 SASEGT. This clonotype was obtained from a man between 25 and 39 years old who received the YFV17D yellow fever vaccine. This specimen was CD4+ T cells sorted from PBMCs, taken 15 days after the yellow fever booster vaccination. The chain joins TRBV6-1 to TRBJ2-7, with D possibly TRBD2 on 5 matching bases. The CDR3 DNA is TGTGCCAGCAGCGCCCCGAGGCGGGCCGGTTACGAGCAGTACTTC. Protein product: CASSAPRRAGYEQYF.